One and the same sample provided the 12 T cell receptor beta chains below, sequenced in a study of blood T cell repertoires in COVID-19. Libraries were prepared by immunoSEQ multiplex PCR; TCRdb keeps only in-frame clonotypes and omits some of them. This table holds 84,000 or so clones, approximately 80% found once. The sample consisted of peripheral blood. The source of these receptors is a man between 65 and 85 years old with acute or convalescent COVID-19.

This clone was seen a handful of times. The chain uses TRBV11-2 and TRBJ2-1; no firm D call. Germline V gene lookup returns CDR1 SGHAT and CDR2 FQNNGV. This CDR3 contains 14 residues. The V and J ends lost 3 bases and 4 bases respectively, with 10 bases between them. The CDR3 loop reads CASSFARLYNEQFF. The DNA of the CDR3 is TGTGCCAGCAGCTTTGCTCGGTTGTACAATGAGCAGTTCTTC.

The chain has TRBV6-6 and TRBJ1-5; D possibly corresponds to TRBD1 (6 bases). V shed 5 bases and J shed 4 bases, with 12 bases lying between them. CDR3 length: 14 amino acids. The germline CDR1 and CDR2 sequences are MNHNY and SVGAGI (reference sequence). In nucleotides, the CDR3 is TGTGCCAGCAGTGACAGAGGGGGAAATCAGCCCCAGCATTTT. It is translated as CASSDRGGNQPQHF.

This clone was counted a few times. V gene TRBV2 combines with J gene TRBJ1-6; D perhaps matches TRBD1 (5 bases). CDR1 is SNHLY and CDR2 is FYNNEI in the germline V gene. V lost 7 bases to trimming and J lost 6 bases, with 16 bases between them. This CDR3 region has 15 residues. The CDR3: CASTWQGIGNSPLHF. CDR3 in DNA: TGTGCCAGCACCTGGCAGGGCATTGGTAATTCACCCCTCCACTTT.

The chain joins TRBV27 to TRBJ2-2; TRBD2 matches at 13 bases. Germline CDR1 reads MNHEY; CDR2 reads SMNVEV (reference sequence). Trimming removed 5 bases from V and 6 bases from J; junction bases left unmatched: 6. This CDR3 region has 16 residues. CDR3 protein: CASSLTSGGAPGELFF. Here the CDR3 DNA reads TGTGCCAGCAGTCTCACTAGCGGGGGGGCCCCCGGGGAGCTGTTTTTT.

The V and J genes are TRBV5-5 and TRBJ1-4; 7 bases align to TRBD1. The V and J ends lost 4 bases and 7 bases, in that order; junction bases with no gene match: 4. The CDR3 totals 13 residues. The germline gives CDR1 SGHKS, CDR2 YYEKEE (reference sequence). CDR3 coding DNA: TGTGCCAGCAGCGTCGGGACAGCTGAAAAACTGTTTTTT. Amino acids: CASSVGTAEKLFF.

The chain combines TRBV3-1 (or the pseudogene TRBV3-2) with TRBJ2-7; 7 nucleotides match TRBD1. Trimming at V came to 0 bases and at J to 2 bases, leaving 4 bases not matched to a gene. Germline V gene sequence: CDR1 LGHDT, CDR2 YNNKEL (reference sequence). CDR3 length: 15 residues. The DNA of the CDR3 is TGTGCCAGCAGCCAAGAACGACAGGGACCCTACGAGCAGTACTTC. Protein product: CASSQERQGPYEQYF.

This clone appeared once. This rearrangement joins TRBV6-5 to TRBJ1-5; the D is unclear. CDR3 length: 15 residues. Germline CDR1 MNHEY, CDR2 SVGAGI. V dropped 2 bases and J dropped 0 bases, with 8 bases sitting between them. The chain's CDR3 is CASSYVADSNQPQHF. The CDR3 DNA sequence: TGTGCCAGCAGTTACGTAGCGGATAGCAATCAGCCCCAGCATTTT.

In this sample, this clone turned up a few times. The J gene is TRBJ1-1, the V gene TRBV6-1; perhaps TRBD1 as D (5 bases). CDR1 MNHNS and CDR2 SASEGT come from the germline V gene. This CDR3 is 13 amino acids long. Trimming pared 3 bases from V and 2 bases from J, leaving 7 bases between. The CDR3, as DNA: TGTGCCAGCAGTGAGACAGACAACACTGAAGCTTTCTTT. Translated, it gives CASSETDNTEAFF.

This sequence joins TRBV2 and TRBJ2-1; TRBD2 agrees at 8 bases. This CDR3 is 15 amino acids long. The germline CDR1 and CDR2 sequences are SNHLY and FYNNEI. The ends lost 7 bases at V and 14 bases at J; junction bases unmatched: 19. In DNA form, the CDR3 reads TGTGCCAGCATACGACCCTCGGGGGGGGACTCCTCGGAGTTCTTC. It specifies CASIRPSGGDSSEFF.

The rearrangement links TRBV19 to TRBJ2-3, with D possibly TRBD1 on 6 matching bases. Germline V gene sequence: CDR1 LNHDA, CDR2 SQIVND (reference sequence). V gave up 2 bases and J gave up 5 bases, with 11 bases separating them. The CDR3 is 14 residues long. CDR3 in amino acids: CASSISTGQDTQYF. The CDR3 DNA is TGTGCCAGTAGTATATCGACAGGCCAAGATACGCAGTATTTT.

In DNA, the CDR3 is TGCGCCAGCGCCCTCGGGGGGCCCGTAGGCTCAGATACGCAGTATTTT. This sequence encodes CASALGGPVGSDTQYF. V usage is TRBV4-1 and J usage is TRBJ2-3; perhaps TRBD2 as D (7 bases). The V gene lost 8 bases and the J gene lost 4 bases, with 22 bases spanning the gap. This CDR3 contains 16 residues. In germline, CDR1 is MGHRA, CDR2 YSYEKL.

This chain connects TRBV7-2 to TRBJ2-2; TRBD1 aligns across 9 bases. This CDR3 is 16 amino acids long. J gave up 0 bases and V 5 bases, and 4 bases lay outside the gene matches. The germline CDR1 and CDR2 sequences are SGHTA and FQGNSA. The DNA for the CDR3 is TGTGCCAGCAGCCCCCGGGACAGGGCGAACACCGGGGAGCTGTTTTTT. Its translation is CASSPRDRANTGELFF.